This T cell receptor (beta chain) is drawn from a study of blood T cell repertoires in COVID-19. For the study at large: The study drew acute and convalescent COVID-19 samples from the United States, Italy and Spain. In each case, the material was cDNA or gDNA derived from T cells, B-cell-depleted T cells, or PBMCs.

Seattle patient enrollment occurred during active infection, with longitudinal follow-up thereafter. Source study methods: Quantification of nucleated cells was approximated via reference gene primer amplification. Repertoires were generated with immunoSEQ multiplex PCR, while TCRdb's copy carries only in-frame clones and drops some. That table is the source of V, J and clone size, and D and trimming were worked out from the DNA. In the table there are some 200,000 clones, approximately 80% of which are singletons. V shed 3 bases, J shed 16 bases, and the junction held 10 bases outside the gene matches. The CDR3 contains 13 residues. Germline values: CDR1 LNHNV, CDR2 YYDKDF (reference sequence).

This chain connects TRBV15 to TRBJ2-1; 9 bases align to TRBD1. Sequenced sample: peripheral blood. This sequence originates from a woman of 80 years or more with COVID-19, enrolled during active disease. Here the CDR3 DNA reads TGTGCCACCAGCAGGGCCGAAAGGGACAGGGTTTTCTTC. Residues: CATSRAERDRVFF.